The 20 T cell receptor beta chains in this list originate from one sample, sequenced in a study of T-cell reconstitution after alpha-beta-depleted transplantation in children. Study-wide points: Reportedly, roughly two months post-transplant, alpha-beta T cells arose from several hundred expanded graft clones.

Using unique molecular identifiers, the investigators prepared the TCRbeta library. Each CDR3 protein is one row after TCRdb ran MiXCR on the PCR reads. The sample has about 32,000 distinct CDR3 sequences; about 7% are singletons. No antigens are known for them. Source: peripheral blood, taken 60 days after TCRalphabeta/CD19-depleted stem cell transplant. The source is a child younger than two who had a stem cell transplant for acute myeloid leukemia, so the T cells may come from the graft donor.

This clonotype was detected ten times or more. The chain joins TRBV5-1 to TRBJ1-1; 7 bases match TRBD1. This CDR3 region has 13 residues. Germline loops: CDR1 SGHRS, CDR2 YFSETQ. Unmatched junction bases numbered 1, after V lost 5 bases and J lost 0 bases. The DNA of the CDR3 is TGCGCCAGCAGGGGACAGATGAACACTGAAGCTTTCTTT. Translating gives CASRGQMNTEAFF.

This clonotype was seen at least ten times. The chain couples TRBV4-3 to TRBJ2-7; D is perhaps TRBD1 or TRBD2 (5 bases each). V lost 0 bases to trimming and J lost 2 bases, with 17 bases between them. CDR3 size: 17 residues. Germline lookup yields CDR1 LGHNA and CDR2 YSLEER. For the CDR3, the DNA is TGCGCCAGCAGCCAAGATGTTTTAGGGGACGGACCCTACGAGCAGTACTTC. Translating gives CASSQDVLGDGPYEQYF.

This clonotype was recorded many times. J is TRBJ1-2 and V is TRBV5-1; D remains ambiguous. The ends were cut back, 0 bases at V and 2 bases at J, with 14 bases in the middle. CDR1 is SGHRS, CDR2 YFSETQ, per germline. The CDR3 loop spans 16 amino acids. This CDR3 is CASSLALGRLNYGYTF. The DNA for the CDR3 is TGCGCCAGCAGCTTGGCCTTAGGCAGGCTCAACTATGGCTACACCTTC. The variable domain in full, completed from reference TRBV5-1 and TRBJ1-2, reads KAGVTQTPRYLIKTRGQQVTLSCSPISGHRSVSWYQQTPGQGLQFLFEYFSETQRNKGNFPGRFSGRQFSNSRSEMNVSTLELGDSALYLCASSLALGRLNYGYTFGSGTRLTVV.

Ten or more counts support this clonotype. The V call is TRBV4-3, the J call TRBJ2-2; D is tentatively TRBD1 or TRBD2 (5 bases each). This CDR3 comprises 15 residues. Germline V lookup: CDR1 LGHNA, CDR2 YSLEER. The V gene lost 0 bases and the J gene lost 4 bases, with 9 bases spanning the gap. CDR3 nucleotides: TGCGCCAGCAGCCAAGAATCAGGGAGCACCGGGGAGCTGTTTTTT. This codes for CASSQESGSTGELFF.

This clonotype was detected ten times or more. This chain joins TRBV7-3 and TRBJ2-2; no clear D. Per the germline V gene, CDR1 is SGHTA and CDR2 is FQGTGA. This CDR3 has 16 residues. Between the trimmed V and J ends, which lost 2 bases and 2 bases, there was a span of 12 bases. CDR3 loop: CASSLAASVNTGELFF. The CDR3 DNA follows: TGTGCCAGCAGCTTAGCGGCCTCAGTCAACACCGGGGAGCTGTTTTTT.

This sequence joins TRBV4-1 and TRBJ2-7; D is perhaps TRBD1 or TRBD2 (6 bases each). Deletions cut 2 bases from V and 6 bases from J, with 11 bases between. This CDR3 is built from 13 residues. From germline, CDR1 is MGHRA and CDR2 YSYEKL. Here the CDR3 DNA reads TGCGCCAGCAGCCAACTAGGGGGGCCCGAGCAGTACTTC. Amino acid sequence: CASSQLGGPEQYF.

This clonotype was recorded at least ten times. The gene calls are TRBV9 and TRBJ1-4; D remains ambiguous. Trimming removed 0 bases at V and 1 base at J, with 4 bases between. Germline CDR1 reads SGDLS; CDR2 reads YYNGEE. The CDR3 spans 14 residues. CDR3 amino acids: CASSVEETNEKLFF. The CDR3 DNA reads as TGTGCCAGCAGCGTAGAGGAAACTAATGAAAAACTGTTTTTT.

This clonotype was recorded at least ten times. CDR3 DNA: TGTGCCAGCAGTTCCCTAGGAAACTATGGCTACACCTTC. The encoded protein is CASSSLGNYGYTF. V is TRBV27 and J is TRBJ1-2; D gene ambiguous. Germline CDR1 MNHEY, CDR2 SMNVEV (reference sequence). CDR3 length: 13 residues. Deletions cut 4 bases from V and 2 bases from J, with 8 bases between.

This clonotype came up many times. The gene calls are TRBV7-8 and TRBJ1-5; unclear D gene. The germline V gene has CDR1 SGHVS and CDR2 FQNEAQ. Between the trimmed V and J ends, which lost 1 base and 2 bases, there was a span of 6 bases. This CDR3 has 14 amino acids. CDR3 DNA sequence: TGTGCCAGCAGCTTAGAGTGGGGCAATCAGCCCCAGCATTTT. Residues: CASSLEWGNQPQHF.

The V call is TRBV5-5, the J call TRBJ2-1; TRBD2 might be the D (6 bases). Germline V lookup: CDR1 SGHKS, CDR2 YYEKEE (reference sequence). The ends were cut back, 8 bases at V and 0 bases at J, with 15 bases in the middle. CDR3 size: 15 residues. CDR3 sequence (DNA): TGTGCCAGGGGCCCGGGGGTCCTCTCCTACAATGAGCAGTTCTTC. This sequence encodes CARGPGVLSYNEQFF.

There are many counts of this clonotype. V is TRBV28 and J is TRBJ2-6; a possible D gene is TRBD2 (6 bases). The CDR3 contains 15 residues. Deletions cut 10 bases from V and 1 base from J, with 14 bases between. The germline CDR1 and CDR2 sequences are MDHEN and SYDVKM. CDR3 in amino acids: CAKGPGGSGANVLTF. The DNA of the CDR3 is TGTGCCAAGGGGCCCGGAGGGTCTGGGGCCAACGTCCTGACTTTC. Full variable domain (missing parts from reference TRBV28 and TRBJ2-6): DVKVTQSSRYLVKRTGEKVFLECVQDMDHENMFWYRQDPGLGLRLIYFSYDVKMKEKGDIPEGYSVSREKKERFSLILESASTNQTSMYLCAKGPGGSGANVLTFGAGSRLTVL.

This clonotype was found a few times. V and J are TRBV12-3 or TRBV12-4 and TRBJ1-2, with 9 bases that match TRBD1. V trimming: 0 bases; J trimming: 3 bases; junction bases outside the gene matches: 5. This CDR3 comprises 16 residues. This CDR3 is CASSLARTGADYGYTF. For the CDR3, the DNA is TGTGCCAGCAGTTTAGCCCGGACAGGGGCGGACTATGGCTACACCTTC.

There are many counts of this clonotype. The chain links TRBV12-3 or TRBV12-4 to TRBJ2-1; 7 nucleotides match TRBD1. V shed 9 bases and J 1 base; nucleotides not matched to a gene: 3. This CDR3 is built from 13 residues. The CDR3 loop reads CARGQFSYNEQFF. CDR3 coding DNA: TGTGCCAGGGGACAGTTTTCCTACAATGAGCAGTTCTTC.

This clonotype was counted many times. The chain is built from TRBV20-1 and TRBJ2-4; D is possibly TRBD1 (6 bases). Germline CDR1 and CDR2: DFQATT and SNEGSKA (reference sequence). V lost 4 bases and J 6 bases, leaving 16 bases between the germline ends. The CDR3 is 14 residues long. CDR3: CSAKSGTKGNIQYF. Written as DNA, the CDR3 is TGCAGTGCTAAGTCGGGGACAAAGGGAAACATTCAGTACTTC.

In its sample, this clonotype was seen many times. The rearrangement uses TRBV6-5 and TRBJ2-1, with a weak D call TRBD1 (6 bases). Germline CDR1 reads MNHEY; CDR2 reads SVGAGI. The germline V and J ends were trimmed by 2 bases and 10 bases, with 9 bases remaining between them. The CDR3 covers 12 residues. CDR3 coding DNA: TGTGCCAGCAGTTACGGTGGGACAGAGCAGTTCTTC. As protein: CASSYGGTEQFF.

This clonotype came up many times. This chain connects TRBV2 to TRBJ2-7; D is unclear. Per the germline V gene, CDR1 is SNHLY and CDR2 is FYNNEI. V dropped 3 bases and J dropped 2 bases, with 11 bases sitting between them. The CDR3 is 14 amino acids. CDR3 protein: CASSDGQVTYEQYF. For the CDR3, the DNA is TGTGCCAGCAGTGATGGGCAGGTCACCTACGAGCAGTACTTC.

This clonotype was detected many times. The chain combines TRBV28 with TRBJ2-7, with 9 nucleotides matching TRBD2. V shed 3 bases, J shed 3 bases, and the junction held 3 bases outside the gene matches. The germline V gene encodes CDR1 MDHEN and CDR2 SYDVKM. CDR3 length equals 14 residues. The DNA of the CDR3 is TGTGCCAGCAGTTTCCTAGCGGGAATCTACGAGCAGTACTTC. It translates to CASSFLAGIYEQYF.

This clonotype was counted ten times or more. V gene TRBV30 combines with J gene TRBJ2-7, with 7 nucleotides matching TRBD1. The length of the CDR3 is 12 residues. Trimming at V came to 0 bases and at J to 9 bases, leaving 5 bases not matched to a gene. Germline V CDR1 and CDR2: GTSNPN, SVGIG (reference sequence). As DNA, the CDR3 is TGTGCCTGGAGTGTCCCCACAGGGGTGCAGTACTTC. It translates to CAWSVPTGVQYF. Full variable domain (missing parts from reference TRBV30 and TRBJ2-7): SQTIHQWPATLVQPVGSPLSLECTVEGTSNPNLYWYRQAAGRGLQLLFYSVGIGQISSEVPQNLSASRPQDRQFILSSKKLLLSDSGFYLCAWSVPTGVQYFGPGTRLTVT.

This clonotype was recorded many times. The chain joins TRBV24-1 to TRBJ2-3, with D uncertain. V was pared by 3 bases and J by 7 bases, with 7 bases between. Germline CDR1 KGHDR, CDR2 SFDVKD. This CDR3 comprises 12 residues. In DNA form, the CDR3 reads TGTGCCACCAGTGATATTGGGAATACGCAGTATTTT. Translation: CATSDIGNTQYF.

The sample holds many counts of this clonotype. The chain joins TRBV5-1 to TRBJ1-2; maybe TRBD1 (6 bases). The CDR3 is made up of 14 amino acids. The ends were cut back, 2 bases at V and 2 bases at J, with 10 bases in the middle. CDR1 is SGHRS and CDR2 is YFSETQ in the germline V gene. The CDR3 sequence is CASSLRGANYGYTF. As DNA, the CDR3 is TGCGCCAGCAGCTTACGGGGGGCCAACTATGGCTACACCTTC.